A single sample is the source of the 28 T cell receptor beta chains below, sequenced in a study of patients and donors after allogeneic stem cell transplantation. TCRdb analysed the RT-PCR reads with MiXCR anew, one entry per CDR3 protein. The table shows about 110,000 distinct CDR3 sequences, with 35% occurring only once. Specimen: blood, either unsorted or a sorted T cell fraction (not recorded which). These TCRs come from a human donor who was either an allogeneic HSCT recipient or a stem cell or donor lymphocyte infusion donor (not recorded which). It is not recorded whose cells these are; they may come from a transplant donor.

This clonotype was detected many times. The chain joins TRBV6-5 to TRBJ1-5; D ambiguous. V lost 10 bases and J 4 bases, leaving 23 bases between the germline ends. The germline V gene encodes CDR1 MNHEY and CDR2 SVGAGI. The CDR3 contains 16 residues. The CDR3 loop reads CATSPNRPLSNQPQHF. The CDR3 DNA sequence: TGTGCCACTAGCCCAAACCGGCCCCTATCTAATCAGCCCCAGCATTTT.

This clonotype occurred a few times. The gene calls are TRBV5-1 and TRBJ1-1; D gene unclear. CDR3 length: 12 amino acids. Trimming pared 1 base from V and 2 bases from J, leaving 3 bases between. Germline V lookup: CDR1 SGHRS, CDR2 YFSETQ. The CDR3 DNA reads as TGCGCCAGCAGCTTGCCCAACACTGAAGCTTTCTTT. It specifies CASSLPNTEAFF.

This clonotype was seen only a few times. The chain uses TRBV5-1 and TRBJ1-3; a weak D match, TRBD1 (6 bases). Germline V lookup: CDR1 SGHRS, CDR2 YFSETQ. V was trimmed by 4 bases and J by 3 bases, leaving 17 bases between them. This CDR3 spans 16 amino acids. CDR3 nucleotides: TGCGCCAGCAGCCCCGTAGTGACAGGACTTGGAAACACCATATATTTT. This translates into CASSPVVTGLGNTIYF.

The CDR3 region has the DNA TGCAGTGCTGTCGACAGAGCCTACGAGCAGTACTTC. Protein product: CSAVDRAYEQYF. This rearrangement joins TRBV20-1 to TRBJ2-7; perhaps TRBD1 as D (5 bases). The germline V and J ends were trimmed by 5 bases and 2 bases, with 10 bases remaining between them. Germline V gene data show CDR1 as DFQATT and CDR2 as SNEGSKA (reference sequence). The CDR3 has 12 amino acids.

This clonotype has ten or more counts. This chain uses TRBV12-3 or TRBV12-4 with TRBJ1-5; D may be TRBD1 (6 bases). The ends were cut back, 3 bases at V and 5 bases at J, with 14 bases in the middle. This CDR3 is built from 15 residues. CDR3 coding DNA: TGTGCCAGCAGTTTCGACGGGGGCACGGATCAGCCCCAGCATTTT. This encodes CASSFDGGTDQPQHF.

This clonotype was seen more than once but under ten times. This chain uses TRBV20-1 with TRBJ1-5; 8 nucleotides match TRBD1. The CDR3 is made up of 15 amino acids. The germline V gene encodes CDR1 DFQATT and CDR2 SNEGSKA (reference sequence). The trim removed 2 bases at V and 7 bases at J, leaving 10 bases unmatched. This CDR3 is CSARPDRGGKQPQHF. Here the CDR3 DNA reads TGCAGTGCTAGACCAGACAGGGGAGGGAAACAGCCCCAGCATTTT.

This chain joins TRBV10-3 and TRBJ2-5; D uncertain. Germline lookup yields CDR1 ENHRY and CDR2 SYGVKD. Trimming cost V 6 bases and J 5 bases, with 7 bases left between them. CDR3 length: 11 amino acids. CDR3 sequence reads: CAISTEETQYF. DNA for the CDR3: TGTGCCATCAGCACGGAGGAGACCCAGTACTTC.

The rearrangement uses TRBV6-5 and TRBJ2-1; D call uncertain. The germline CDR1 and CDR2 sequences are MNHEY and SVGAGI. The CDR3 runs 14 residues. V dropped 2 bases and J dropped 7 bases, with 12 bases sitting between them. The DNA of the CDR3 is TGTGCCAGCAGTTACCTTGTGGGGATGAATGAGCAGTTCTTC. Translated: CASSYLVGMNEQFF.

This clonotype showed up just a few times. V usage is TRBV20-1 and J usage is TRBJ1-2; maybe TRBD1 (6 bases). CDR1 and CDR2 from the germline V gene are DFQATT and SNEGSKA (reference sequence). The CDR3 has 14 amino acids. The CDR3 sequence: CSGTGALANYGYTF. The CDR3 DNA follows: TGCAGCGGCACGGGGGCGTTGGCTAACTATGGCTACACCTTC.

The chain is built from TRBV6-2 or TRBV6-3 and TRBJ1-5, with a weak D call TRBD1 (6 bases). Germline V gene data show CDR1 as MNHEY and CDR2 as SVGEGT. Trimming stripped 2 bases from V and 9 bases from J, with 14 bases between. The CDR3 has 14 residues. The CDR3 DNA reads as TGTGCCAGCAGTTACGGACAGACTAAGGGGCCCCAGCATTTT. Protein: CASSYGQTKGPQHF.

The chain combines TRBV10-3 with TRBJ2-7, with 9 bases lining up with TRBD2. The junction had 6 bases not matched to a gene; V was cut back by 5 bases and J by 1 base. Germline assignment: CDR1 ENHRY and CDR2 SYGVKD. The CDR3 is made up of 15 amino acids. The CDR3 region has the DNA TGTGCCATCAGTAGGGAGACTAGCGGATCCTACGAGCAGTACTTC. Amino acids: CAISRETSGSYEQYF.

The CDR3 region has the DNA TGTGCCACCAGCAGAGATGCAACAGGGGTGAATCAGCCCCAGCATTTT. Translating gives CATSRDATGVNQPQHF. This chain connects TRBV15 to TRBJ1-5, with 7 bases fitting TRBD1. Germline-derived CDR1 and CDR2 are LNHNV and YYDKDF (reference sequence). The CDR3 loop spans 16 amino acids. With 0 bases clipped from V and 4 bases from J, the junction kept 6 bases outside the gene matches.

The chain has TRBV27 and TRBJ2-7; D gene ambiguous. With 3 bases removed from V and 3 bases from J, the gap between germline ends came to 9 bases. The CDR3 is made up of 13 amino acids. Germline CDR1 and CDR2: MNHEY and SMNVEV (reference sequence). This chain's CDR3 is CASSLVPLYEQYF. Written as DNA, the CDR3 is TGTGCCAGCAGTTTGGTGCCCCTCTACGAGCAGTACTTC.

This clonotype turned up a few times. The chain links TRBV20-1 to TRBJ2-1; D gene unclear. The V gene lost 8 bases and the J gene lost 11 bases, with 10 bases spanning the gap. Per germline, CDR1 DFQATT and CDR2 SNEGSKA (reference sequence). The CDR3 contains 9 residues. CDR3 DNA sequence: TGCAGTCACGAATATCAGCAGTTCTTC. It codes for CSHEYQQFF.

In this sample, this clonotype turned up a few times. The J gene is TRBJ2-3, the V gene TRBV5-6; 11 bases line up with TRBD2. The trim removed 1 base at V and 0 bases at J, leaving 7 bases unmatched. The germline gives CDR1 SGHDT, CDR2 YYEEEE. The CDR3 runs 18 residues. CDR3 amino acids: CASSLLAGGPPSTDTQYF. The CDR3 bases are TGTGCCAGCAGCTTGCTAGCGGGAGGCCCCCCCAGCACAGATACGCAGTATTTT.

V and J are TRBV12-3 or TRBV12-4 and TRBJ2-5; 10 bases agree with TRBD2. There are 15 residues in the CDR3. The V gene end was trimmed by 5 bases and the J gene end by 5 bases; junction bases not matched to a gene: 8. The CDR3 loop is CASSTQREGRETQYF. CDR3 DNA sequence: TGTGCCAGCAGTACCCAGCGGGAGGGCCGCGAGACCCAGTACTTC.

This chain uses TRBV5-1 with TRBJ2-7; the D is unclear. The CDR3 spans 13 residues. CDR1 SGHRS and CDR2 YFSETQ come from the germline V gene. V lost 4 bases to trimming and J lost 3 bases, with 11 bases between them. This chain's CDR3 is CASSINLIYEQYF. The CDR3 bases are TGCGCCAGCAGCATAAACCTTATCTACGAGCAGTACTTC.

The V and J genes are TRBV30 and TRBJ1-1; D not resolved. V lost 0 bases, J lost 5 bases, and 7 bases lay in between. Germline assignment: CDR1 GTSNPN and CDR2 SVGIG (reference sequence). This CDR3 is 12 amino acids long. The CDR3 sequence is CAWSVQSTEAFF. The CDR3 DNA sequence: TGTGCCTGGAGTGTTCAGAGTACTGAAGCTTTCTTT.

V usage is TRBV4-2 and J usage is TRBJ1-6, with 7 bases aligning to TRBD1. The CDR3 length is 16 residues. The germline CDR1 and CDR2 sequences are LGHNA and YNFKEQ. With V trimmed by 2 bases and J by 13 bases, 14 bases remained unmatched. The CDR3: CASSQLTTGPPHPLHF. For the CDR3, the DNA is TGTGCCAGCAGCCAACTAACGACAGGGCCGCCTCATCCCCTCCACTTT.

This clonotype has just a few counts. This chain connects TRBV9 to TRBJ1-3, with TRBD1 as a possible D gene (6 bases). CDR3 length: 15 amino acids. V lost 0 bases and J lost 0, with 7 bases in between. The germline gives CDR1 SGDLS, CDR2 YYNGEE. CDR3 loop: CASSVEGGSGNTIYF. In DNA form, the CDR3 reads TGTGCCAGCAGCGTAGAGGGGGGCTCTGGAAACACCATATATTTT.

The rearrangement links TRBV28 to TRBJ2-7, with D unresolved. Germline CDR1 is MDHEN and CDR2 is SYDVKM. Trimming took off 1 base at V and 9 bases at J, with 7 bases between the two ends. The CDR3 sequence is 11 residues long. CDR3 residues: CASSLLGRQYF. CDR3 DNA sequence: TGTGCCAGCAGTTTATTAGGCAGGCAGTACTTC.

J is TRBJ2-7 and V is TRBV20-1; tentatively, D is TRBD1 or TRBD2 (5 bases each). Germline V lookup: CDR1 DFQATT, CDR2 SNEGSKA (reference sequence). The V end was cut by 0 bases, the J end by 5 bases, with 11 bases between. The CDR3 spans 13 residues. The CDR3 protein is CSARDGAGNEQYF. In nucleotides, the CDR3 is TGCAGTGCTAGAGACGGGGCGGGCAACGAGCAGTACTTC.

The chain employs TRBV29-1 and TRBJ2-3, with TRBD2 identical over 9 bases. Germline values: CDR1 SQVTM, CDR2 ANQGSEA. The V gene end was trimmed by 2 bases and the J gene end by 2 bases; junction bases not matched to a gene: 11. This CDR3 has 17 amino acids. The CDR3 loop is CSVEYPSGIGVTDTQYF. The CDR3, as DNA: TGCAGCGTTGAATACCCTAGCGGGATAGGGGTCACAGATACGCAGTATTTT.

The table lists this clonotype with a few counts. CDR3 coding DNA: TGTGCCAGCAGTCCAGGGTCGGCTGGCTACACCTTC. Amino acids: CASSPGSAGYTF. The chain links TRBV6-6 to TRBJ1-2; weak D call: TRBD1 (5 bases). The V end lost 5 bases, the J end lost 7 bases, and 11 bases lay between the germline ends. The CDR3 has 12 amino acids. Germline V gene lookup returns CDR1 MNHNY and CDR2 SVGAGI (reference sequence).

The chain joins TRBV12-3 or TRBV12-4 to TRBJ2-7, with 8 bases that match TRBD2. The CDR3 totals 15 residues. V was clipped by 0 bases and J by 5 bases; unmatched bases: 6. CDR3 loop: CASSLAHGRVNEQYF. As DNA, the CDR3 is TGTGCCAGCAGTTTAGCGCACGGGAGGGTCAACGAGCAGTACTTC.

The chain recombines TRBV24-1 with TRBJ2-3, with TRBD2 matching over 12 bases. CDR1 is KGHDR, CDR2 SFDVKD, per germline. V was pared by 3 bases and J by 4 bases, with 4 bases of the junction left unmatched. This CDR3 contains 16 residues. Here the CDR3 DNA reads TGTGCCACCAGTGATCGACTAGCGGGAGTAGCAGATACGCAGTATTTT. Amino acids: CATSDRLAGVADTQYF.

The V gene is TRBV12-3 or TRBV12-4, the J gene TRBJ2-1; 11 positions agree with TRBD1. This CDR3 contains 15 residues. The ends lost 7 bases at V and 7 bases at J; junction bases unmatched: 9. The CDR3 loop reads CASTPTGQGVNEQFF. The CDR3 DNA sequence: TGTGCCAGCACCCCAACGGGACAGGGGGTAAATGAGCAGTTCTTC.

This clonotype was seen once. The V and J genes are TRBV9 and TRBJ2-1; D possibly corresponds to TRBD2 (5 bases). This CDR3 comprises 14 residues. Trimming removed 0 bases at V and 7 bases at J, with 11 bases between. CDR1 and CDR2 from the germline V gene are SGDLS and YYNGEE. The CDR3 sequence is CASSVEGSANEQFF. The CDR3 DNA follows: TGTGCCAGCAGCGTAGAGGGTAGCGCGAATGAGCAGTTCTTC.